This TCR beta chain was retrieved from a study of cytomegalovirus exposure and HLA in healthy donors. This CDR3 spans 15 amino acids. The V segment lost 4 bases and the J segment 0 bases; nucleotides outside the gene matches: 5. The germline V gene encodes CDR1 SGHRS and CDR2 YFSETQ. In the case of this clone: What it binds is unknown.

The PCR had 60 Vbeta and 13 Jbeta primers. Measured with immunoSEQ multiplex PCR; TCRdb has only the in-frame clones, and not every one. The sample has about 150,000 clones, 82% seen once; the top ten hold around 7%. General observations from the study: In a later analysis, the majority of CMV-associated beta chains seemingly showed HLA restriction. There was a cluster of highly shared sequence variants that was likely a sequencing artifact. The authors later found HLA-associated TCR beta chains more clonally expanded than equally common others.

The receptor was derived from a woman in her forties or fifties in good health and CMV-seropositive. The sample was PBMCs. The rearrangement joins TRBV5-1 to TRBJ2-3; 7 positions match TRBD2. The CDR3 DNA sequence: TGCGCCAGCAGCCTGGGGACTACTAGCACAGATACGCAGTATTTT. Translating gives CASSLGTTSTDTQYF.